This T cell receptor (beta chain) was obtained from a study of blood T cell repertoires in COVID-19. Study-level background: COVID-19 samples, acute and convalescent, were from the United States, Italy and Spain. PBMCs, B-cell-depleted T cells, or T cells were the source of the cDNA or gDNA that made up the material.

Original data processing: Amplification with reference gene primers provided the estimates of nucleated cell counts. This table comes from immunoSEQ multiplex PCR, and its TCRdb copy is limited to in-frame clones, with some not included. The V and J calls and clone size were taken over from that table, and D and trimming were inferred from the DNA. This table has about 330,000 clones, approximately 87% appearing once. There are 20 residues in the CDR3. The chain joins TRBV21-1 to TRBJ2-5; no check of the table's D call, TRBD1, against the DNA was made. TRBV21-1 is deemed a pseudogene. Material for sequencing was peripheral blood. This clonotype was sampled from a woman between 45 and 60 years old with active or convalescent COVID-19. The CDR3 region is CASSKERLNRTGSPEETQYF. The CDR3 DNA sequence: TGTGCCAGCAGCAAAGAGAGGTTGAATAGGACAGGGAGTCCCGAAGAGACCCAGTACTTC.